This T cell receptor (beta chain) was sequenced for a study of CXCR3-negative and CXCR3-positive naive CD8 T cells. The CDR3 is 17 residues long. Germline V gives CDR1 LGHDT, CDR2 YNNKEL (reference sequence). General study points: Both naive subsets, CXCR3-negative and CXCR3-positive, displayed similar TRBV-TRBJ usage, unlike memory cells. Freshly isolated PBMCs were used in most assays, given partial CXCR3 loss after freezing. Relative to memory CD8+ cells, whose diversity was much lower, both naive subsets had comparably high diversity.

The study made its TRB cDNA libraries by 5' RACE, adding UMI labels. TCRdb derives one entry per CDR3 protein from the 5' RACE reads, leaving out DNA. Listed are around 7,400 distinct CDR3 sequences; more than 1.5% falls within the top ten. As for this clonotype: What it recognizes is unknown.

The sequence came from a human donor in good health. Some clones in this sample may be carry-over from other donors' samples. Sequencing input: naive CXCR3- CD8+ T cells from blood. Subset reported: CD45RO-CCR7+CD27+CD95- naive CD8+ T cells lacking CXCR3 (TNR3-). The chain links TRBV3-1 to TRBJ2-2; TCRdb indicates TRBD2, and absent DNA this call remains unverified. CDR3 sequence: CASSRDRTTLNTGELFF.